This entry lists 32 T cell receptor beta chains sequenced from one sample in a study of tumor-infiltrating lymphocytes in primary liver carcinoma. Without any cell sorting, about 19-30 mg of bulk tissue yielded co-extracted RNA and DNA. The input was around 530 ng total RNA; TCR beta cDNA was made from it with a constant-region primer. Construction of TCR beta libraries relied on three successive nested multiplex PCR rounds employing slightly modified ARM-PCR. Researchers ran the first two PCR rounds for around 10 cycles each with TRBV1-TRBV30 forward primers and a C-beta reverse primer. TCRdb ran MiXCR on the multiplex PCR reads and lists one entry per CDR3 protein. The sample holds 80,000 or so distinct CDR3 sequences, 69% seen once. Sequencing was performed on tumor-adjacent normal liver tissue. The receptors come from a man aged 35-49 years with primary liver carcinoma and hepatitis B virus infection.

The V gene is TRBV6-6, the J gene TRBJ2-6, with D possibly TRBD1 on 6 matching bases. The V and J ends lost 1 base and 4 bases respectively, with 20 bases between them. CDR3 length: 19 residues. Germline V lookup: CDR1 MNHNY, CDR2 SVGAGI (reference sequence). The DNA of the CDR3 is TGTGCCAGCAGTTACTGGGGGACAACCTATTCTACGGGGGCCAACGTCCTGACTTTC. Protein sequence: CASSYWGTTYSTGANVLTF.

This chain connects TRBV11-2 to TRBJ2-3; 10 bases line up with TRBD2. CDR1 SGHAT and CDR2 FQNNGV come from the germline V gene. The CDR3 is 16 residues long. V gave up 6 bases and J gave up 8 bases; unmatched junction bases: 14. CDR3 coding DNA: TGTGCCAGCAGTTCAAATCCCCTAGCGGGAGAGGGTACGCAGTATTTT. Translation gives CASSSNPLAGEGTQYF.

This rearrangement joins TRBV5-1 to TRBJ2-7, with a possible D match to TRBD2 (6 bases). Germline V gene lookup returns CDR1 SGHRS and CDR2 YFSETQ. The CDR3 runs 15 residues. The CDR3 DNA is TGCGTTAGCAGCTTGGGCGGGGAGGAGACCTACGAGCAGTACTTC. It specifies CVSSLGGEETYEQYF.

In regard to this clonotype: The CDR3 end shows no conserved phenylalanine or tryptophan, and so a read error is likely. The chain recombines TRBV6-6 with TRBJ2-1, with D perhaps TRBD1 (6 bases). Per germline, CDR1 MNHNY and CDR2 SVGAGI (reference sequence). V was trimmed by 2 bases and J by 1 base, leaving 12 bases between them. The CDR3 totals 16 residues. As DNA, the CDR3 is TGTGCCAGCAGTTACCGGAAGGGGGATTCCTACAATGAGCAGTTCTCC. Protein product: CASSYRKGDSYNEQFS.

The chain links TRBV4-3 to TRBJ2-7; D is possibly TRBD1 or TRBD2 (5 bases each). The CDR3 extends over 15 amino acids. The germline CDR1 and CDR2 sequences are LGHNA and YSLEER. The CDR3 nucleotides read TGCGTCAACAGCCAAGAACCGGGACGGAACTACGAGCAGTACTTC. Encoded protein: CVNSQEPGRNYEQYF.

Concerning this clonotype: One end of the junction does not line up with germline, which may come from a read error. The chain is built from TRBV4-2 and TRBJ1-6, with D perhaps matching TRBD1 (5 bases). The CDR3 sequence is 14 residues long. Germline V gene sequence: CDR1 LGHNA, CDR2 YNFKEQ. The CDR3 spells CASGQAQDNSALHF. The CDR3 DNA follows: TGTGCCAGCGGCCAAGCACAGGATAATTCAGCCCTCCACTTT.

Of note for this clonotype: Since a much larger clone is just one base distant, this may be a read error. This rearrangement joins TRBV28 to TRBJ2-7, with TRBD2 identical over 7 bases. CDR1 and CDR2 (germline): MDHEN, SYDVKM. The CDR3 runs to 18 residues. In nucleotides, the CDR3 is TGTGCCAGCAGTCCATTATTTGCGGGGGAACGACTATCCTACGGGCAGTACTTC. It translates to CASSPLFAGERLSYGQYF.

The V gene is TRBV10-3, the J gene TRBJ2-3; D might be TRBD1 or TRBD2, each matching 5 bases. Germline CDR1 reads ENHRY; CDR2 reads SYGVKD. This CDR3 has 15 amino acids. The V end lost 3 bases, the J end lost 0 bases, and 10 bases lay between the germline ends. CDR3 in amino acids: CAISDRDGSTDTQYF. CDR3 coding DNA: TGTGCCATCAGTGACCGGGACGGGAGCACAGATACGCAGTATTTT.

Worth noting for this clonotype: One end of the junction fails to match germline, which may point to a read error. The chain joins TRBV7-9 to TRBJ2-2; tentatively, D is TRBD1 (5 bases). The V gene's germline CDR1 is SEHNR and CDR2 FQNEAQ (reference sequence). CDR3 length: 16 amino acids. Written as DNA, the CDR3 is TGCGTCAGCAGCTTAGTTCTTCAGGGTTGGACCGGGGAGCTGTTTTTT. Translation: CVSSLVLQGWTGELFF.

The chain has TRBV5-8 and TRBJ2-1, with 13 nucleotides matching TRBD2. This CDR3 comprises 16 residues. With V trimmed by 8 bases and J by 4 bases, 9 bases remained unmatched. CDR1 is SGHTS and CDR2 is YDEGEE in the germline V gene. The CDR3 loop is CASSLGLAGVYNEQFF. The CDR3 DNA sequence: TGTGCCAGTAGCCTCGGACTAGCGGGGGTGTACAATGAGCAGTTCTTC.

This clonotype has only a few counts. At one end, the junction sequence differs from germline, possibly due to a read error. The rearrangement uses TRBV5-1 and TRBJ2-3; 8 bases are shared with TRBD2. The germline CDR1 and CDR2 sequences are SGHRS and YFSETQ. The CDR3 consists of 14 residues. DNA for the CDR3: TGCGGCAGCAGCCACGGGGGGGGAGCAGATACGCAGTATTTT. Translation: CGSSHGGGADTQYF.

About this clonotype itself: The germline gene is not matched at one end of the junction; a read error may be the cause. The chain has TRBV6-1 and TRBJ2-7; D is ambiguous. The CDR3 length is 14 residues. Germline-derived CDR1 and CDR2 are MNHNS and SASEGT. This chain's CDR3 is CASSARLESYEHYF. Here the CDR3 DNA reads TGTGCCAGCAGCGCCAGGTTAGAGTCCTACGAGCATTACTTC.

Comment on this clonotype: One junction end does not reproduce the germline sequence, and a read error may be involved. This chain connects TRBV11-1 to TRBJ2-5; no clear D gene. Germline V gene sequence: CDR1 SGHAT, CDR2 FQDESV (reference sequence). CDR3 length: 14 residues. CDR3 sequence (DNA): TGTGCTAGCAGCCCTGCGCGAGTAAACGAGACCCAGTACTTC. It is translated as CASSPARVNETQYF.

Turning to this clonotype: This clone may be a read error of a much larger clone one base away. The DNA for the CDR3 is TGTGCCAGCAGCTTGACGTCAGAGGAAGTGCATGAGCAGTTCTTC. It encodes CASSLTSEEVHEQFF. The chain has TRBV5-6 and TRBJ2-1; D not certain. This CDR3 comprises 15 residues. V shed 1 base and J shed 8 bases, with 16 bases lying between them. CDR1 and CDR2 from the germline V gene are SGHDT and YYEEEE. The full variable domain, its missing parts supplied by reference TRBV5-6 and TRBJ2-1, is DAGVTQSPTHLIKTRGQQVTLRCSPKSGHDTVSWYQQALGQGPQFIFQYYEEEERQRGNFPDRFSGHQFPNYSSELNVNALLLGDSALYLCASSLTSEEVHEQFFGPGTRLTVL.

This clonotype was seen more than once but under ten times. The rearrangement uses TRBV24-1 and TRBJ2-3, with TRBD2 as a possible D gene (6 bases). The V gene lost 4 bases and the J gene lost 2 bases, with 12 bases spanning the gap. Germline CDR1 and CDR2: KGHDR and SFDVKD. The CDR3 totals 15 residues. This chain's CDR3 is CATSETGVNTDTQYF. As DNA, the CDR3 is TGTGCCACCAGTGAGACGGGAGTGAACACAGATACGCAGTATTTT.

Worth noting for this clonotype: A junction boundary mismatches the germline segment, possibly from a read error. This chain connects TRBV11-2 to TRBJ2-7; TRBD1 is a possible D gene (5 bases). CDR1 is SGHAT and CDR2 is FQNNGV in the germline V gene. This CDR3 comprises 15 residues. CDR3 loop: CDSSLMTDPDYEQYF. CDR3 bases: TGTGACAGCAGTCTCATGACAGATCCGGACTACGAGCAGTACTTC.

To note about this clonotype: A single base separates this from a much larger clone, so it may be a read error. CDR3 in DNA: TGTGCCAGCAACCCCGTCATGGAGGGGGCCCCCTACGAGCAGTACTTC. Amino acids: CASNPVMEGAPYEQYF. This chain uses TRBV7-9 with TRBJ2-7; possibly TRBD1 for D (7 bases). From germline, CDR1 is SEHNR and CDR2 FQNEAQ (reference sequence). V lost 7 bases to trimming and J lost 2 bases, with 21 bases between them. The CDR3 has 16 amino acids. Supplemented by reference TRBV7-9 and TRBJ2-7, the full variable domain reads DTGVSQNPRHKITKRGQNVTFRCDPISEHNRLYWYRQTLGQGPEFLTYFQNEAQLEKSRLLSDRFSAERPKGSFSTLEIQRTEQGDSAMYLCASNPVMEGAPYEQYFGPGTRLTVT.

This clonotype occurred a few times. In nucleotides, the CDR3 is TGTGCCTCGGAGGGCAGGACAACTAATGAAAAACTGTTTTTT. Protein product: CASEGRTTNEKLFF. The chain is built from TRBV30 and TRBJ1-4; D call uncertain. CDR1 and CDR2 (germline): GTSNPN, SVGIG (reference sequence). The CDR3 is made up of 14 amino acids. Trimming took off 7 bases at V and 0 bases at J, with 12 bases between the two ends.

This clonotype was seen more than once but under ten times. This chain joins TRBV13 and TRBJ2-1; D gene uncertain. Germline CDR1 reads PRHDT; CDR2 reads FYEKMQ (reference sequence). This CDR3 has 16 amino acids. Trimming pared 0 bases from V and 6 bases from J, leaving 15 bases between. CDR3: CASSLGDLGWGNEQFF. In DNA, the CDR3 is TGTGCCAGCAGCTTAGGGGACCTGGGATGGGGCAATGAGCAGTTCTTC.

About this clonotype: One end of the junction does not line up with germline, which may come from a read error. This chain links TRBV10-3 with TRBJ1-1; D not resolved. CDR1 is ENHRY, CDR2 SYGVKD, per germline. This CDR3 has 14 amino acids. The CDR3 loop reads CAISEPKKHPEAFF. CDR3 DNA: TGTGCCATAAGTGAGCCAAAGAAACACCCTGAAGCTTTCTTT.

On this clonotype itself: A read error may produce the germline difference seen at one junction end. The V call is TRBV6-5, the J call TRBJ1-1; possible D gene TRBD1, 6 bases. The V gene's germline CDR1 is MNHEY and CDR2 SVGAGI. The CDR3 is 14 amino acids. CDR3 sequence: CTSRSGTLNTEAFF. CDR3 nucleotides: TGTACCAGCAGATCCGGGACACTGAACACTGAAGCCTTCTTT.

This clonotype has more than one count but fewer than ten. This chain's CDR3 is CASSLGTHTGELFF. Here the CDR3 DNA reads TGTGCCAGCAGTTTGGGGACACACACCGGGGAGCTGTTTTTT. The V gene is TRBV12-3 or TRBV12-4, the J gene TRBJ2-2; D might be TRBD1 (6 bases). The CDR3 extends over 14 amino acids. V lost 3 bases, J lost 3 bases, and 8 bases lay in between.

This clonotype showed up just a few times. This chain links TRBV11-2 with TRBJ2-1; D not certain. CDR3 length: 13 residues. With 4 bases removed from V and 7 bases from J, the gap between germline ends came to 11 bases. Germline assignment: CDR1 SGHAT and CDR2 FQNNGV. CDR3 DNA sequence: TGTGCCAGCAGCTCAACAAAATTTAATGAGCAGTTCTTC. Amino acid sequence: CASSSTKFNEQFF. Together with reference TRBV11-2 and TRBJ2-1, the CDR3 gives the full variable domain: EAGVAQSPRYKIIEKRQSVAFWCNPISGHATLYWYQQILGQGPKLLIQFQNNGVVDDSQLPKDRFSAERLKGVDSTLKIQPAKLEDSAVYLCASSSTKFNEQFFGPGTRLTVL.

A note on this clonotype: Compared with germline, one end of the junction differs, possibly owing to a read error. This chain joins TRBV11-1 and TRBJ2-1, with D unresolved. Germline CDR1 is SGHAT and CDR2 is FQDESV (reference sequence). CDR3 size: 13 residues. This CDR3 is CVSSPSADNEQFF. In nucleotides, the CDR3 is TGTGTCAGCAGCCCCTCGGCGGACAATGAGCAGTTCTTC.

Concerning this clonotype: Compared with germline, one end of the junction differs, possibly owing to a read error. The CDR3 nucleotides read TGTGCCAGCAGGGCCTTTCAGGGCAGGGGCCGCTATGGGGCCAACATCCTGACTTTC. Its translation: CASRAFQGRGRYGANILTF. The rearrangement joins TRBV6-1 to TRBJ2-6; possibly TRBD1 for D (6 bases). The germline CDR1 and CDR2 sequences are MNHNS and SASEGT. The CDR3 is 19 residues long.

This clonotype appeared a single time. At one of its ends the junction is not consistent with the germline gene, which may arise from a read error. This sequence joins TRBV11-1 and TRBJ2-5; TRBD1 might be the D (6 bases). The CDR3 is 14 amino acids. CDR1 is SGHAT, CDR2 FQDESV, per germline (reference sequence). The CDR3, as DNA: TGTGCCGGCAGTGGACAGATGGAGGTGGAGACCCATTACTTC. Its protein product is CAGSGQMEVETHYF. Full variable domain (rest looked up from reference TRBV11-1 and TRBJ2-5): EAEVAQSPRYKITEKSQAVAFWCDPISGHATLYWYRQILGQGPELLVQFQDESVVDDSQLPKDRFSAERLKGVDSTLKIQPAELGDSAMYLCAGSGQMEVETHYFGPGTRLLVL.

On this clonotype itself: One junction end disagrees with the germline gene, perhaps due to a read error. The V call is TRBV6-6, the J call TRBJ2-2; 8 bases line up with TRBD2. The CDR3 extends over 15 amino acids. CDR1 MNHNY and CDR2 SVGAGI come from the germline V gene (reference sequence). The CDR3 region has the DNA TGTGTCAGCACTACGGGGGGGGCGAACACCGGGGAGCTGTTTTTT. Its protein product is CVSTTGGANTGELFF.

This clonotype has at least ten counts. A much larger clonotype is one base distant, so this may be a read error. The V gene is TRBV5-6, the J gene TRBJ2-2; possibly TRBD1 for D (5 bases). CDR3 size: 16 residues. V lost 4 bases to trimming and J lost 2 bases, with 15 bases between them. Germline CDR1 reads SGHDT; CDR2 reads YYEEEE. CDR3 amino acids: CASSPRQRFNTGELFF. DNA for the CDR3: TGTGCCAGCAGCCCAAGACAGAGATTTAACACCGGGGAGCTGTTTTTT.

Notes on this clonotype: One end of the junction is discordant with germline, which a read error may explain. The rearrangement uses TRBV29-1 and TRBJ2-7; D may correspond to TRBD1 or TRBD2 (6 bases each). The germline gives CDR1 SQVTM, CDR2 ANQGSEA. The length of the CDR3 is 14 residues. DNA for the CDR3: TGCAGCGCCCAGGGGCTATCGGGAGATTACGAGCAGTGCTTC. Its protein product is CSAQGLSGDYEQCF.

V is TRBV11-2 and J is TRBJ2-3; TRBD2 agrees at 10 bases. Germline V gene lookup returns CDR1 SGHAT and CDR2 FQNNGV. V lost 4 bases, J lost 8 bases, and 12 bases stayed unmatched. The CDR3 is 16 residues long. The CDR3 here is CASSSNPLAGESTQYF. The CDR3 nucleotides are TGTGCCAGCAGCTCAAATCCCCTAGCGGGAGAGAGTACGCAGTATTTT.

Concerning this clonotype: This may stem from a read error, because a much larger clone lies one nucleotide away. CDR3 region: CASSLNRAGANVLTF. DNA of the CDR3: TGTGCCAGCAGCTTGAACAGGGCTGGGGCCAACGTCCTGACTTTC. The gene calls are TRBV11-2 and TRBJ2-6, with D maybe TRBD1 (6 bases). Germline V gives CDR1 SGHAT, CDR2 FQNNGV. There are 15 residues in the CDR3. V gave up 3 bases and J gave up 2 bases, with 8 bases separating them.

In regard to this clonotype: The junction departs from the called germline gene at one end, perhaps through a read error. The chain couples TRBV29-1 to TRBJ1-2, with no clear D. CDR1 is SQVTM and CDR2 is ANQGSEA in the germline V gene. CDR3 size: 13 residues. The CDR3 sequence: CSVALRVDYGYTF. The CDR3 region has the DNA TGCAGTGTTGCCCTAAGAGTAGACTATGGCTACACCTTC.